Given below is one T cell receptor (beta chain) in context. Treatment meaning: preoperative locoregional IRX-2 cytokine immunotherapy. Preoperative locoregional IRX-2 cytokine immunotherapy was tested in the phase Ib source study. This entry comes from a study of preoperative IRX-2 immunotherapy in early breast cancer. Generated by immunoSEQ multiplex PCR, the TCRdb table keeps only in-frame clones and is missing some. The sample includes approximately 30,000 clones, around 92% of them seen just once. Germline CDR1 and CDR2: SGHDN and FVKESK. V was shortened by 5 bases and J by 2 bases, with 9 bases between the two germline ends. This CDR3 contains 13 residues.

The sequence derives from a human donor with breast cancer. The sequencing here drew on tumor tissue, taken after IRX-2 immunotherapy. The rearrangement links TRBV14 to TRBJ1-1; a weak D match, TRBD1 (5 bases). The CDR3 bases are TGTGCCAGCAGCGTAGACAGAAACACTGAAGCTTTCTTT. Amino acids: CASSVDRNTEAFF.